A single sample gave rise to the 7 T cell receptor beta chains below, sequenced in a study of blood T cell repertoires in COVID-19. Some clones are missing from TCRdb's copy, which holds only in-frame ones; the method was immunoSEQ multiplex PCR. Here the sample spans 87,000 or so clones, 90% being singletons. The sequenced sample was peripheral blood. The receptors originated from a man aged 18 to 29 with COVID-19, enrolled during active disease.

The chain recombines TRBV5-4 with TRBJ1-2; D is unresolved. The CDR3 spans 13 residues. The V gene lost 0 bases and the J gene lost 1 base, with 4 bases spanning the gap. Per germline, CDR1 SGHNT and CDR2 YYREEE (reference sequence). The CDR3 bases are TGTGCCAGCAGCTTGGACAGTAACTATGGCTACACCTTC. Residues: CASSLDSNYGYTF.

The gene calls are TRBV7-9 and TRBJ2-2, with 7 bases matching TRBD1. Losses at the gene ends were 7 bases for V and 7 bases for J; bases not matched to a gene: 9. This CDR3 is built from 14 residues. From germline, CDR1 is SEHNR and CDR2 FQNEAQ (reference sequence). The CDR3 bases are TGTGCCAGCACCCCGACGGACAGGAGCGGGGAGCTGTTTTTT. Protein product: CASTPTDRSGELFF.

This chain uses TRBV5-1 with TRBJ2-2; maybe TRBD1 (6 bases). The V gene lost 6 bases and the J gene lost 1 base, with 13 bases spanning the gap. CDR3 length: 15 residues. CDR1 is SGHRS and CDR2 is YFSETQ in the germline V gene. This CDR3 is CASKSGTRNTGELFF. CDR3 nucleotides: TGCGCCAGCAAGTCCGGGACACGGAACACCGGGGAGCTGTTTTTT.

The chain employs TRBV2 and TRBJ1-6, with D maybe TRBD1 (5 bases). Trimming shortened V by 2 bases and J by 10 bases, and 15 bases separated the two germline ends. CDR3 length equals 15 residues. Germline CDR1 is SNHLY and CDR2 is FYNNEI. The CDR3 nucleotides read TGTGCCAGCAGTGAAAGGGGCAGCCAAGGGTCACCCCTCCACTTT. Translation: CASSERGSQGSPLHF. The full variable domain, in which reference TRBV2 and TRBJ1-6 provide the parts outside the CDR3, is EPEVTQTPSHQVTQMGQEVILRCVPISNHLYFYWYRQILGQKVEFLVSFYNNEISEKSEIFDDQFSVERPDGSNFTLKIRSTKLEDSAMYFCASSERGSQGSPLHFGNGTRLTVT.

V usage is TRBV7-2 and J usage is TRBJ1-2; no firm D call. CDR3 length equals 15 residues. V was trimmed by 2 bases and J by 4 bases, leaving 14 bases between them. Germline loops: CDR1 SGHTA, CDR2 FQGNSA. The CDR3 reads CASSLSIGSTYGYTF. In nucleotides, the CDR3 is TGTGCCAGCAGCTTATCTATTGGGAGTACCTATGGCTACACCTTC.

The CDR3 DNA sequence: TGTGCCAGCTCACCGATTCCGGGACAAAGAAATTCACCCCTCCACTTT. Encoded protein: CASSPIPGQRNSPLHF. The chain carries TRBV18 and TRBJ1-6; TRBD1 is a possible D gene (6 bases). CDR1 and CDR2 from the germline V gene are KGHSH and LQKENI. The CDR3 has 16 residues. V lost 3 bases and J 7 bases, leaving 16 bases between the germline ends.

The chain carries TRBV24-1 and TRBJ2-7; 8 nucleotides agree with TRBD1. The J segment lost 6 bases and the V segment lost 4 bases, leaving 4 bases of the junction unmatched. CDR1 and CDR2 (germline): KGHDR, SFDVKD. The CDR3 contains 13 residues. CDR3 bases: TGTGCCACCAGTGACAGGGGGCCCAGCGAGCAGTACTTC. Translating gives CATSDRGPSEQYF.